This entry lists 11 T cell receptor beta chains sequenced from one sample in a study of blood T cells in healthy people across ages. Next came a second PCR, run for about 7 to 12 cycles, which used a sample-barcoded 5' primer along with a J-beta primer mix. MiXCR was run by TCRdb on the 5' RACE reads, yielding one entry per CDR3 protein. The data contain around 1,500,000 distinct CDR3 sequences, roughly 30% of them seen just once; the ten biggest clones take up roughly 8.2%. The sample was blood. These receptors came from a woman aged 25-40 years in good health.

The table lists this clonotype with a few counts. This sequence joins TRBV9 and TRBJ2-1; 8 bases fit TRBD2. Germline-derived CDR1 and CDR2 are SGDLS and YYNGEE. CDR3 length: 15 amino acids. V gave up 0 bases and J gave up 2 bases; unmatched junction bases: 1. CDR3: CASSVGTSTYNEQFF. CDR3 in DNA: TGTGCCAGCAGCGTAGGGACTAGCACCTACAATGAGCAGTTCTTC.

This clonotype was seen ten or more times. This chain uses TRBV7-9 with TRBJ2-7; no reliable D call. V was shortened by 5 bases and J by 2 bases, with 7 bases between the two germline ends. The CDR3 totals 12 residues. In germline, CDR1 is SEHNR, CDR2 FQNEAQ (reference sequence). In DNA form, the CDR3 reads TGTGCCAGCAGCCATGGAACCTACGAGCAGTACTTC. Amino acid sequence: CASSHGTYEQYF.

This clonotype came up a few times. The chain joins TRBV2 to TRBJ2-5; 9 positions agree with TRBD2. The J call could be wrong; TRBJ2-7 is a better fit for the DNA end. This CDR3 contains 13 residues. Germline V CDR1 and CDR2: SNHLY, FYNNEI. The CDR3 spells CASGTLAGSEQYF. CDR3 DNA sequence: TGTGCCAGCGGGACACTAGCGGGTTCCGAGCAGTACTTC.

This clonotype was seen many times. This chain connects TRBV9 to TRBJ1-2, with TRBD1 matching over 9 bases. This CDR3 is 15 amino acids long. V lost 0 bases, J lost 7 bases, and 7 bases stayed unmatched. Germline V gene lookup returns CDR1 SGDLS and CDR2 YYNGEE. CDR3 protein: CASSVVSQGAAGYTF. The DNA of the CDR3 is TGTGCCAGCAGCGTAGTGTCACAGGGGGCAGCTGGCTACACCTTC. Filled out from reference TRBV9 and TRBJ1-2, the complete variable domain reads DSGVTQTPKHLITATGQRVTLRCSPRSGDLSVYWYQQSLDQGLQFLIQYYNGEERAKGNILERFSAQQFPDLHSELNLSSLELGDSALYFCASSVVSQGAAGYTFGSGTRLTVV.

The chain uses TRBV5-1 and TRBJ2-2; 16 bases are a match to TRBD2. The trim removed 4 bases at V and 6 bases at J, leaving 6 bases unmatched. The CDR3 totals 17 residues. Germline loops: CDR1 SGHRS, CDR2 YFSETQ. DNA of the CDR3: TGCGCCAGCAGCCCGGGACTAGCGGGAGGGCCTTCCGGGGAGCTGTTTTTT. Protein sequence: CASSPGLAGGPSGELFF.

This clonotype was detected only a few times. This sequence joins TRBV12-3 or TRBV12-4 and TRBJ2-6; 9 bases map to TRBD1. The CDR3 is 16 residues long. J gave up 2 bases and V 9 bases, and 8 bases lay outside the gene matches. The CDR3 protein is CASRGTGYPGANVLTF. CDR3 nucleotide sequence: TGTGCCAGTCGCGGGACAGGGTACCCTGGGGCCAACGTCCTGACTTTC.

This clonotype was counted a single time. The gene calls are TRBV6-2 or TRBV6-3 and TRBJ1-1; weak D call: TRBD1 (5 bases). This CDR3 spans 15 amino acids. CDR1 MNHEY and CDR2 SVGEGT come from the germline V gene. The V gene lost 0 bases and the J gene lost 3 bases, with 11 bases spanning the gap. CDR3 DNA: TGTGCCAGCAGTTACTCAGGGCGGGGGGACACTGAAGCTTTCTTT. Translating gives CASSYSGRGDTEAFF.

This clonotype was counted only a few times. The rearrangement joins TRBV15 to TRBJ2-5, with 8 positions matching TRBD2. Per the germline V gene, CDR1 is LNHNV and CDR2 is YYDKDF (reference sequence). The V gene end was trimmed by 1 base and the J gene end by 1 base; junction bases not matched to a gene: 8. The CDR3 has 17 amino acids. The CDR3 here is CATSRGIGGGIQETQYF. Here the CDR3 DNA reads TGTGCCACCAGCAGAGGGATAGGCGGGGGGATCCAAGAGACCCAGTACTTC.

There are many counts of this clonotype. J is TRBJ2-7 and V is TRBV24-1; TRBD1 aligns across 7 bases. With V trimmed by 3 bases and J by 1 base, 8 bases remained unmatched. The CDR3 has 16 amino acids. Germline-derived CDR1 and CDR2 are KGHDR and SFDVKD. The CDR3 region is CATSDPKQGLSYEQYF. The CDR3 DNA is TGTGCCACCAGTGATCCTAAACAGGGGTTATCCTACGAGCAGTACTTC.

The rearrangement uses TRBV2 and TRBJ2-1; the D gene is possibly TRBD2 (7 bases). The CDR3 is made up of 16 amino acids. Trimming pared 11 bases from V and 7 bases from J, leaving 27 bases between. The V gene's germline CDR1 is SNHLY and CDR2 FYNNEI. The CDR3 nucleotides read TGTGCCGGCACCATTGTTTTGGGGGGGCCGGGTAATGAGCAGTTCTTC. Residues: CAGTIVLGGPGNEQFF.

This clonotype was recorded a few times. The chain recombines TRBV28 with TRBJ1-6; 7 bases match TRBD1. The CDR3 is 14 amino acids. The V gene end was trimmed by 5 bases and the J gene end by 9 bases; junction bases not matched to a gene: 7. The germline V gene has CDR1 MDHEN and CDR2 SYDVKM. Here the CDR3 DNA reads TGTGCCAGCAGTCCTGGACAGGAGTCTTCACCCCTCCACTTT. It specifies CASSPGQESSPLHF.